The 4 T cell receptor beta chains in this list originate from one sample, sequenced in a study of cytotoxic CD8 clonotypes in ibrutinib-treated CLL. Sequencing was performed with immunoSEQ multiplex PCR; in TCRdb, only in-frame clones are kept and a portion is missing. The sample yields 150,000 to 250,000 clones, around 72% seen once. The source was PBMCs, collected after 24 months of ibrutinib treatment. The receptors derive from a human donor with chronic lymphocytic leukemia.

The CDR3 spells CASSTSSMNTEAFF. The CDR3 coding sequence is TGTGCCAGCTCTACCTCCAGCATGAACACTGAAGCTTTCTTT. The rearrangement joins TRBV18 to TRBJ1-1; no firm D call. The CDR3 contains 14 residues. V lost 6 bases, J lost 0 bases, and 11 bases lay in between. The V gene's germline CDR1 is KGHSH and CDR2 LQKENI.

The rearrangement links TRBV6-1 to TRBJ1-2; no firm D call. V lost 0 bases to trimming and J lost 3 bases, with 5 bases between them. CDR3 length: 13 residues. Germline lookup yields CDR1 MNHNS and CDR2 SASEGT. DNA of the CDR3: TGTGCCAGCAGTGAAGCAACGGACTATGGCTACACCTTC. It is translated as CASSEATDYGYTF.

The V gene is TRBV19, the J gene TRBJ1-1, with TRBD1 identical over 8 bases. The germline V gene encodes CDR1 LNHDA and CDR2 SQIVND (reference sequence). Trimming cost V 2 bases and J 11 bases; bases outside gene matches: 4. This CDR3 has 12 amino acids. CDR3 sequence: CASSISRQGAFF. CDR3 bases: TGTGCCAGTAGTATAAGTCGACAGGGGGCTTTCTTT.

The J gene is TRBJ2-5, the V gene TRBV5-4; D gene ambiguous. Germline CDR1 reads SGHNT; CDR2 reads YYREEE (reference sequence). This CDR3 comprises 15 residues. V was clipped by 1 base and J by 4 bases, with 14 bases between them. Here the CDR3 DNA reads TGTGCCAGCAGCTTGTTCCAGGTTTCGGCAGAGACCCAGTACTTC. Translating gives CASSLFQVSAETQYF.